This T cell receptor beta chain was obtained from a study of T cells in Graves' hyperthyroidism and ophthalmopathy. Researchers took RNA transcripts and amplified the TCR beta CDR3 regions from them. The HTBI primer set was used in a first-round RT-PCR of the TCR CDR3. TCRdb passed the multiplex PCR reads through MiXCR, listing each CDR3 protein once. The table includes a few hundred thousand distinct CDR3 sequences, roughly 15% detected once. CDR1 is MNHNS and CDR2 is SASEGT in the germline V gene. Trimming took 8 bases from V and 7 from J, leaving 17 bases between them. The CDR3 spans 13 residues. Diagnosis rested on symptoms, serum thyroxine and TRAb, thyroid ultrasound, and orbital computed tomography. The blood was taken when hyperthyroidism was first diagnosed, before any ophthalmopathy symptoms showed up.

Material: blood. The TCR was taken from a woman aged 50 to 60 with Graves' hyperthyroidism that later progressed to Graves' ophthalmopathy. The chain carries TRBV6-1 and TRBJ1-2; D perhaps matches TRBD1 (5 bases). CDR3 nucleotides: TGTGCCAGCTGGTACGGGACCCTCGGTGGCTACACCTTC. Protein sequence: CASWYGTLGGYTF.